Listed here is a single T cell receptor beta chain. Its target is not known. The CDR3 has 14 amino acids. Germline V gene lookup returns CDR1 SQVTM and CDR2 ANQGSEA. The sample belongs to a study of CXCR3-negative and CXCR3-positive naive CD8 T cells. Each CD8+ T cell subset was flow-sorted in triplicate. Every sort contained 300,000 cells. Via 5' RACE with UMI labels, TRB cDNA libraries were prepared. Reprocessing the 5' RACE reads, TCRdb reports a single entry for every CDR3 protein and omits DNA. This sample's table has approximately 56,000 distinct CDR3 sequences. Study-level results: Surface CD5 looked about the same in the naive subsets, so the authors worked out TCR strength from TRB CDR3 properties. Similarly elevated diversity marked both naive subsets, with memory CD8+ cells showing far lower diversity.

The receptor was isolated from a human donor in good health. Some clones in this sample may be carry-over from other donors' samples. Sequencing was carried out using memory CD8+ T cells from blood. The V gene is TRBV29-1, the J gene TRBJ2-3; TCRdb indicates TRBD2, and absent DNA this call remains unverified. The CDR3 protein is CSVKGLAEVDTQYF.